Shown below are 8 T cell receptor beta chains from a single sample sequenced in a study of Ad26.COV2.S vaccination and SARS-CoV-2 variants. Noted treatment: roughly 18 received Ad26.COV2.S at low or high dose, single or two shots; about 5 received placebo; per-sample allocation not given. Sampling happened 63 days after the first vaccine or placebo injection. The data were produced by immunoSEQ multiplex PCR, yet TCRdb's version contains in-frame clones alone and is incomplete. The table includes a few hundred thousand clones, 80% to 90% detected once. Sequencing used peripheral blood, obtained in a trial of Ad26.COV2.S vaccine versus placebo. The source is a person between 18 and 65 years old who received the Ad26.COV2.S COVID-19 vaccine or a placebo.

This sequence joins TRBV29-1 and TRBJ2-7; D unclear. This CDR3 contains 14 residues. V shed 7 bases and J shed 1 base, with 17 bases lying between them. Germline values: CDR1 SQVTM, CDR2 ANQGSEA. This CDR3 is CSGSTEEGSYEQYF. The CDR3, as DNA: TGCAGCGGTTCCACCGAAGAAGGGTCCTACGAGCAGTACTTC.

This clone was detected only a few times. The rearrangement joins TRBV7-7 to TRBJ2-3; 11 bases match TRBD2. The V gene's germline CDR1 is SSHAT and CDR2 FNYEAQ (reference sequence). The CDR3 spans 16 residues. V lost 5 bases, J lost 3 bases, and 7 bases stayed unmatched. The CDR3 DNA sequence: TGTGCCAGCAGCCTTTTAGCGGGGGGGCAGACAGATACGCAGTATTTT. It translates to CASSLLAGGQTDTQYF.

This clone has a handful of counts. The chain is built from TRBV30 and TRBJ1-5; possible D gene TRBD1, 5 bases. Deletions cut 1 base from V and 3 bases from J, with 10 bases between. There are 14 residues in the CDR3. CDR1 is GTSNPN and CDR2 is SVGIG in the germline V gene (reference sequence). The CDR3 reads CAWSAGQINQPQHF. As DNA, the CDR3 is TGTGCCTGGAGTGCGGGGCAGATCAATCAGCCCCAGCATTTT. Using reference TRBV30 and TRBJ1-5 for the parts outside the CDR3, the full variable domain is SQTIHQWPATLVQPVGSPLSLECTVEGTSNPNLYWYRQAAGRGLQLLFYSVGIGQISSEVPQNLSASRPQDRQFILSSKKLLLSDSGFYLCAWSAGQINQPQHFGDGTRLSIL.

The rearrangement links TRBV6-2 or TRBV6-3 to TRBJ2-1; TRBD1 aligns across 8 bases. From germline, CDR1 is MNHEY and CDR2 SVGEGT. V shed 5 bases and J 7 bases; nucleotides not matched to a gene: 4. The length of the CDR3 is 13 residues. DNA of the CDR3: TGTGCCAGCAGTCAGCGACAGGGGAATGAGCAGTTCTTC. Amino acids: CASSQRQGNEQFF.

This chain connects TRBV10-3 to TRBJ1-3, with a possible D match to TRBD1 (6 bases). The CDR3 totals 14 residues. V lost 2 bases and J 2 bases, leaving 7 bases between the germline ends. The germline gives CDR1 ENHRY, CDR2 SYGVKD. The CDR3 sequence is CAISEEGAGNTIYF. CDR3 coding DNA: TGTGCCATCAGTGAGGAGGGGGCTGGAAACACCATATATTTT.

In this sample, this clone turned up once. This sequence joins TRBV3-1 (or the pseudogene TRBV3-2) and TRBJ2-1; D is ambiguous. V was cut by 2 bases and J by 5 bases, with 13 bases left in between. Germline V gene data show CDR1 as LGHDT and CDR2 as YNNKEL (reference sequence). The CDR3 covers 15 residues. For the CDR3, the DNA is TGTGCCAGCAGCCAAAACAGCTTAGGTAACAATGAGCAGTTCTTC. Its protein product is CASSQNSLGNNEQFF.

The chain has TRBV19 and TRBJ2-7; 7 bases are a match to TRBD1. Losses at the gene ends were 2 bases for V and 5 bases for J; bases not matched to a gene: 9. The germline CDR1 and CDR2 sequences are LNHDA and SQIVND (reference sequence). The CDR3 has 15 residues. CDR3 bases: TGTGCCAGTAGTATAACCCGGGACAGCCTGCACGAGCAGTACTTC. It yields the protein CASSITRDSLHEQYF.

This chain uses TRBV11-1 with TRBJ2-1, with D uncertain. From germline, CDR1 is SGHAT and CDR2 FQDESV (reference sequence). V was pared by 2 bases and J by 10 bases, with 9 bases between. The CDR3 extends over 12 amino acids. CDR3 amino acids: CASSLYVGEQFF. CDR3 in DNA: TGTGCCAGCAGCTTATACGTTGGAGAGCAGTTCTTC.